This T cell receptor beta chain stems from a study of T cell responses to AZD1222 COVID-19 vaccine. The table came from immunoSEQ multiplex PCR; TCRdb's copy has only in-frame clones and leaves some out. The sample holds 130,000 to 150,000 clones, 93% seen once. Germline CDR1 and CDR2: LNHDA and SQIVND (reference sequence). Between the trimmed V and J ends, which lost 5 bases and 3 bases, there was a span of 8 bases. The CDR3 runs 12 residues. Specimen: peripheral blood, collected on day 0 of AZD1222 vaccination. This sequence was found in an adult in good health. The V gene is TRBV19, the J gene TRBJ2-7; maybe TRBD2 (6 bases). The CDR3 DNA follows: TGTGCCAGTAGTCGGGGGTACTACGAGCAGTACTTC. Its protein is CASSRGYYEQYF. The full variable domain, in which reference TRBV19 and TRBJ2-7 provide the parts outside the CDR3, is DGGITQSPKYLFRKEGQNVTLSCEQNLNHDAMYWYRQDPGQGLRLIYYSQIVNDFQKGDIAEGYSVSREKKESFPLTVTSAQKNPTAFYLCASSRGYYEQYFGPGTRLTVT.